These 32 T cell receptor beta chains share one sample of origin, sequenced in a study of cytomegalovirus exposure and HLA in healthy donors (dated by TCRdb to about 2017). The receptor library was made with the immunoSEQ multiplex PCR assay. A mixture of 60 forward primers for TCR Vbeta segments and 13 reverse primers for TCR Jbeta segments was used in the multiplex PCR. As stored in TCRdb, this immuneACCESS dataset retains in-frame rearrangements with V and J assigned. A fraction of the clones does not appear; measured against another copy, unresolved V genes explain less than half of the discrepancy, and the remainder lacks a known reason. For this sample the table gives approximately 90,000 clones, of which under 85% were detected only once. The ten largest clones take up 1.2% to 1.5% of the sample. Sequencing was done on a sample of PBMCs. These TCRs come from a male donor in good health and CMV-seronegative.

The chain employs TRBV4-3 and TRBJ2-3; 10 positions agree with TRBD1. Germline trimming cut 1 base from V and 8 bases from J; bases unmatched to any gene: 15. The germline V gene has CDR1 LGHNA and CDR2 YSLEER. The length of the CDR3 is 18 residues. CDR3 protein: CASSQGRRQGAWSPTQYF. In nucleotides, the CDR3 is TGCGCCAGCAGCCAAGGGCGGCGACAGGGGGCTTGGAGTCCTACGCAGTATTTT.

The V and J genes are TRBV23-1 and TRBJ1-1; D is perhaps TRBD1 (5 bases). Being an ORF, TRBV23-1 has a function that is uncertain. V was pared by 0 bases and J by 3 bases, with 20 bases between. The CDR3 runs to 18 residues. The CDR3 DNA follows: TGCGCCAGCAGTCAATCGGGGGGTACAGGCGGTGGGGACACTGAAGCTTTCTTT. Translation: CASSQSGGTGGGDTEAFF.

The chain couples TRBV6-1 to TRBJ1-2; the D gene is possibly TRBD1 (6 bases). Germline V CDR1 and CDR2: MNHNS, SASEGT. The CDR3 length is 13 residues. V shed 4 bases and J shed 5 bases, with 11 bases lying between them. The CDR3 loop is CASSAGTRYGYTF. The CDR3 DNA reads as TGTGCCAGCAGTGCCGGGACACGTTATGGCTACACCTTC.

CDR3 protein: CASSPREVPNTEAFF. The DNA of the CDR3 is TGTGCCAGCAGCCCGCGGGAGGTCCCGAACACTGAAGCTTTCTTT. J is TRBJ1-1 and V is TRBV11-2; D call uncertain. The CDR3 has 15 residues. Germline assignment: CDR1 SGHAT and CDR2 FQNNGV. The V end lost 5 bases, the J end lost 1 base, and 14 bases lay between the germline ends. The full variable domain, in which reference TRBV11-2 and TRBJ1-1 provide the parts outside the CDR3, is EAGVAQSPRYKIIEKRQSVAFWCNPISGHATLYWYQQILGQGPKLLIQFQNNGVVDDSQLPKDRFSAERLKGVDSTLKIQPAKLEDSAVYLCASSPREVPNTEAFFGQGTRLTVV.

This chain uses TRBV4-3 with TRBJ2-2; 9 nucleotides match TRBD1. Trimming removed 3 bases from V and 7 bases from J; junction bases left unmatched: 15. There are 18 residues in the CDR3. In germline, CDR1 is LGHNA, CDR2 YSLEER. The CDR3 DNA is TGCGCCAGCAGCCAGAGATGTCCGGGACAGGGATTTGTCGGGGAGCTGTTTTTT. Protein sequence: CASSQRCPGQGFVGELFF.

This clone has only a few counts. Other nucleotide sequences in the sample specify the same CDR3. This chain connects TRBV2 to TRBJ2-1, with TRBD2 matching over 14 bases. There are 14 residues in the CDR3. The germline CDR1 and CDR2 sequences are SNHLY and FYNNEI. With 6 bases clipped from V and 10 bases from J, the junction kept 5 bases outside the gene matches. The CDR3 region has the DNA TGTGCCAGCAGACTTGGGACTAGCGGGGGCGAGCAGTTCTTC. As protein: CASRLGTSGGEQFF. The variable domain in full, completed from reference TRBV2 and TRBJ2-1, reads EPEVTQTPSHQVTQMGQEVILRCVPISNHLYFYWYRQILGQKVEFLVSFYNNEISEKSEIFDDQFSVERPDGSNFTLKIRSTKLEDSAMYFCASRLGTSGGEQFFGPGTRLTVL.

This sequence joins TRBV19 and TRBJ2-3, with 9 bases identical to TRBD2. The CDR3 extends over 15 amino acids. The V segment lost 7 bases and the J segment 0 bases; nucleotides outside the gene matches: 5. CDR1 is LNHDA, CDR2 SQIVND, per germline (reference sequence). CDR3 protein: CASKAGGTSTDTQYF. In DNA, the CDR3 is TGTGCCAGTAAGGCGGGGGGGACTAGCACAGATACGCAGTATTTT.

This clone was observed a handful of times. DNA for the CDR3: TGTGCCAGCAGTGAAGCGGGGGCGAGGGTAGATGGCTACACCTTC. Translation: CASSEAGARVDGYTF. The chain employs TRBV2 and TRBJ1-2, with a possible D match to TRBD1 (6 bases). CDR1 SNHLY and CDR2 FYNNEI come from the germline V gene. The V end lost 0 bases, the J end lost 6 bases, and 14 bases lay between the germline ends. The CDR3 runs 15 residues.

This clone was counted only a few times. The CDR3 sequence is CASSQEGTSGRNEQFF. CDR3 coding DNA: TGCGCCAGCAGCCAAGAGGGGACTAGCGGCCGCAATGAGCAGTTCTTC. The rearrangement uses TRBV4-3 and TRBJ2-1; the match to TRBD2 covers 11 bases. The CDR3 has 16 amino acids. The trim removed 0 bases at V and 6 bases at J, leaving 4 bases unmatched. The germline V gene encodes CDR1 LGHNA and CDR2 YSLEER.

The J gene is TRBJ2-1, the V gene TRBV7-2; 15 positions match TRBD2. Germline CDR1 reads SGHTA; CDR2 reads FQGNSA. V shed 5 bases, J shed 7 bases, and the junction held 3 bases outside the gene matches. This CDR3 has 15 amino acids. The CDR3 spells CASSRTSGGANEQFF. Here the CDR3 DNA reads TGTGCCAGCAGCAGGACTAGCGGGGGGGCTAATGAGCAGTTCTTC.

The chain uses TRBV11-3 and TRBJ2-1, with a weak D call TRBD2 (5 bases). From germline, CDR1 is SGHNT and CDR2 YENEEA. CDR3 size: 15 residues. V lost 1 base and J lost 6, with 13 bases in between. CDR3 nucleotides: TGTGCCAGCAGCTTAGGGGATAGCGAGGCCAATGAGCAGTTCTTC. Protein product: CASSLGDSEANEQFF. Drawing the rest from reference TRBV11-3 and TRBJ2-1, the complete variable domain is EAGVVQSPRYKIIEKKQPVAFWCNPISGHNTLYWYLQNLGQGPELLIRYENEEAVDDSQLPKDRFSAERLKGVDSTLKIQPAELGDSAVYLCASSLGDSEANEQFFGPGTRLTVL.

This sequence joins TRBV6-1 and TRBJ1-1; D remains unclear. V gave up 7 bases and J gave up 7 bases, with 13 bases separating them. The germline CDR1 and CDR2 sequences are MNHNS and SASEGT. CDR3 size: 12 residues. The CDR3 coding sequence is TGTGCCAGCAAAGATAGCAAACATGAAGCTTTCTTT. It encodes CASKDSKHEAFF.

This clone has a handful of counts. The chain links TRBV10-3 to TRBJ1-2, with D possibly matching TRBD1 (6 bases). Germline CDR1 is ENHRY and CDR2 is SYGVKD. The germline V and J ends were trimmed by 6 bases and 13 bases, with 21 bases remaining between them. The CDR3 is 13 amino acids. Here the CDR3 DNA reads TGTGCCATCAGGGGGTTCGGGGGGCAGGTCGGCACCTTC. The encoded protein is CAIRGFGGQVGTF.

Here the CDR3 reads CASSGGRGKGDGYTF. For the CDR3, the DNA is TGTGCCAGCAGTGGGGGTCGGGGTAAGGGGGATGGCTACACCTTC. The rearrangement joins TRBV25-1 to TRBJ1-2, with D possibly TRBD1 on 6 matching bases. The length of the CDR3 is 15 residues. Germline loops: CDR1 MGHDK, CDR2 SYGVNS. V lost 4 bases, J lost 6 bases, and 18 bases lay in between.

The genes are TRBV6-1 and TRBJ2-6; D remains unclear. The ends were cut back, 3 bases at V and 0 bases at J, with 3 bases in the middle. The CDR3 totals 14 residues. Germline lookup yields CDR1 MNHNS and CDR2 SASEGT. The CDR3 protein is CASSDNSGANVLTF. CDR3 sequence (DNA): TGTGCCAGCAGTGACAACTCTGGGGCCAACGTCCTGACTTTC.

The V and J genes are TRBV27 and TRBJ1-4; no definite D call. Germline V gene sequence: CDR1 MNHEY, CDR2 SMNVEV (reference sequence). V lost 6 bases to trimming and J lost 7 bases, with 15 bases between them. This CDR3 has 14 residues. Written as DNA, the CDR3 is TGTGCCAGCAGGCCTAACAGTCTTGGTGAAAAACTGTTTTTT. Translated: CASRPNSLGEKLFF.

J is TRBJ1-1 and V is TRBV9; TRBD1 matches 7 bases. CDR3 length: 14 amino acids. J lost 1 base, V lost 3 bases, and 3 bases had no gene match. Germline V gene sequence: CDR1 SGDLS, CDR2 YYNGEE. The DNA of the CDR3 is TGTGCCAGCAGCGGGAGGGACAGGAACACTGAAGCTTTCTTT. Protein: CASSGRDRNTEAFF.

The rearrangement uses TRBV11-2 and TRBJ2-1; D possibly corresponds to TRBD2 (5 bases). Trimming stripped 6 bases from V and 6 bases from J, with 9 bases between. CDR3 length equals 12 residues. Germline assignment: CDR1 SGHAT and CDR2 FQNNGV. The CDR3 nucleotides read TGTGCCAGCAGACACGGGGTCAATGAGCAGTTCTTC. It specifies CASRHGVNEQFF.

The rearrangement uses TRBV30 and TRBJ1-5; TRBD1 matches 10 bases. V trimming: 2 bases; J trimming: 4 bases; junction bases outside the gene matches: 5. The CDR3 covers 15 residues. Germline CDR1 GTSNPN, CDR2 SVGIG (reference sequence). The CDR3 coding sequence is TGTGCCTGGAGTCGGGACAGGGGCGAAAATCAGCCCCAGCATTTT. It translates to CAWSRDRGENQPQHF.

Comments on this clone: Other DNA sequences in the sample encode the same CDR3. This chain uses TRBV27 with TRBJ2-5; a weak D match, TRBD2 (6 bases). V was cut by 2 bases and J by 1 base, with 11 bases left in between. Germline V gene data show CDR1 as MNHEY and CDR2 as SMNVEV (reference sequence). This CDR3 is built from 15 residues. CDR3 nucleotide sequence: TGTGCCAGCAGTTTACGTGGGAGGATCCAAGAGACCCAGTACTTC. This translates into CASSLRGRIQETQYF.

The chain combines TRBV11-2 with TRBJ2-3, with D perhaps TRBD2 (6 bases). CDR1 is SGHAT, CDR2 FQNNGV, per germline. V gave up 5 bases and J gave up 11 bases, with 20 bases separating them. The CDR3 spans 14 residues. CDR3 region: CASSPPWGLSRQYF. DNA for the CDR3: TGTGCCAGCAGCCCTCCCTGGGGACTGAGTCGGCAGTATTTT.

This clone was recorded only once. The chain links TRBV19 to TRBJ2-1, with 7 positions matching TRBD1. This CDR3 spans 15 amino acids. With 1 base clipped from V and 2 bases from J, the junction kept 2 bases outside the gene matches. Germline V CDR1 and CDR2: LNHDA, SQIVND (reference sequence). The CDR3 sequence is CASSIGQGTYNEQFF. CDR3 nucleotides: TGTGCCAGTAGTATAGGACAGGGCACCTACAATGAGCAGTTCTTC.

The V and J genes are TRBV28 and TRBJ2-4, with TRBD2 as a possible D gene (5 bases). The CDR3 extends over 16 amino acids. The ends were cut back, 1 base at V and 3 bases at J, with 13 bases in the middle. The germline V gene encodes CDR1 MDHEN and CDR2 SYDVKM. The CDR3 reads CASSLFSDYDKNIQYF. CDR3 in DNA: TGTGCCAGCAGTTTATTTAGCGACTACGACAAAAACATTCAGTACTTC.

CDR3 loop: CASSFATGSNQPQHF. The CDR3 DNA sequence: TGTGCCAGCAGTTTTGCCACAGGGAGCAATCAGCCCCAGCATTTT. The chain is built from TRBV27 and TRBJ1-5; the D gene is possibly TRBD1 (6 bases). The V and J ends lost 3 bases and 1 base respectively, with 10 bases between them. The length of the CDR3 is 15 residues. The germline V gene has CDR1 MNHEY and CDR2 SMNVEV (reference sequence).

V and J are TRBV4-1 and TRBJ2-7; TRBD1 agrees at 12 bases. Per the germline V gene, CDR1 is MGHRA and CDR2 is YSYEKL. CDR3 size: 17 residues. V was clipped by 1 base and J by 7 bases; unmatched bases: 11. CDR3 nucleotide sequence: TGCGCCAGCAGCCAAGCGGTTATGGGACAGGGGGCAGGGGAGCAGTACTTC. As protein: CASSQAVMGQGAGEQYF.

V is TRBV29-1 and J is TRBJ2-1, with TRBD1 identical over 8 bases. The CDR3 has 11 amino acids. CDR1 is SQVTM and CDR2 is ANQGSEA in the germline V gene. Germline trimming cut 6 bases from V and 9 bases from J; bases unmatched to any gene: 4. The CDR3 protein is CSVDTGGEQFF. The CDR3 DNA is TGCAGCGTAGATACAGGGGGTGAGCAGTTCTTC.

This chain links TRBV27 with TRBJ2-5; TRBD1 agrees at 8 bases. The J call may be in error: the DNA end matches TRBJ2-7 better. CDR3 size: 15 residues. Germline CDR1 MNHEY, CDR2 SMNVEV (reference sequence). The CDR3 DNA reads TGTGCCAGCAGACTCGGACAGGGTAGGACCTACGAGCAGTACTTC. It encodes CASRLGQGRTYEQYF.

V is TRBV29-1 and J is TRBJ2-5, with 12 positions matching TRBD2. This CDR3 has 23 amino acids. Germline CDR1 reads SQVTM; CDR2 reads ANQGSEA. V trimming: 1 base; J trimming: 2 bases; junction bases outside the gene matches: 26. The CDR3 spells CSVEGWVASGIKRTSGMQETQYF. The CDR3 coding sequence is TGCAGCGTTGAAGGATGGGTCGCATCGGGGATCAAGAGGACTAGCGGGATGCAAGAGACCCAGTACTTC.

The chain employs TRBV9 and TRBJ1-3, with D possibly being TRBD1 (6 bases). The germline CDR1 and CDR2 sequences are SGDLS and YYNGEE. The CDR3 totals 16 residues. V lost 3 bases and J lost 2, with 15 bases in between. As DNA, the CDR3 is TGTGCCAGCAGCGAGGGGGGGGGTAGAACTGGAAACACCATATATTTT. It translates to CASSEGGGRTGNTIYF.

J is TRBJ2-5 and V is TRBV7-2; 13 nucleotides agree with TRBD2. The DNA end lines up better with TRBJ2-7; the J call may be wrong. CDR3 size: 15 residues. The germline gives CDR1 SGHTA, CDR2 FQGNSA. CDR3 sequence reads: CASSRGLAGNYEQYF. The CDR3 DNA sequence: TGTGCCAGCAGCCGGGGACTAGCGGGGAACTACGAGCAGTACTTC.

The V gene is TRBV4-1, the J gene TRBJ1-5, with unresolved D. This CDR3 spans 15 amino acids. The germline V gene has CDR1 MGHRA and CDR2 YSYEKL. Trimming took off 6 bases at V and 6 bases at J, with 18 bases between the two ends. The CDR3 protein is CASSRVLYIRQPQHF. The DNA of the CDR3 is TGCGCCAGCAGTCGGGTCCTCTATATACGTCAGCCCCAGCATTTT.

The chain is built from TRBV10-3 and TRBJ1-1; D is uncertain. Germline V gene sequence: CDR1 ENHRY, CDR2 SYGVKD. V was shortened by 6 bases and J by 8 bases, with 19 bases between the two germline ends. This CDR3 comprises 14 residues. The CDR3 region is CAISQQYTAEEAFF. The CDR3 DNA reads TGTGCCATCAGCCAACAGTATACTGCAGAAGAAGCTTTCTTT.